The subject of this entry is one T cell receptor beta chain. The time point denotes: baseline pretreatment blood. Specified treatment: 15 Gy SBRT to primary tumor, nephrectomy 4 weeks later. Here immunoSEQ multiplex PCR was the method, and the copy in TCRdb shows in-frame clones only, minus some. Of about 130,000 clones in the sample, approximately 90% were seen once. The data belong to a study of radiation and T cells in renal cell carcinoma. The CDR3 runs to 14 residues. Trimming took 5 bases from V and 6 from J; bases not matched to a gene: 9. Germline CDR1 and CDR2: SEHNR and FQNEAQ (reference sequence).

The clonotype originates from a woman aged 45 to 65 with renal cell carcinoma. The V gene is TRBV7-9, the J gene TRBJ1-1; 7 bases are a match to TRBD1. The sequencing here drew on blood, taken from a patient whose treatment included radiotherapy and nephrectomy. CDR3: CASSRKQGIAEAFF. Here the CDR3 DNA reads TGTGCCAGCAGCCGCAAACAGGGGATTGCTGAAGCTTTCTTT.